The 21 T cell receptor beta chains given below trace back to one sample, sequenced in a study of T cells in localized non-small cell lung cancer. TCRdb keeps only in-frame clones here, not all; method: immunoSEQ multiplex PCR. The repertoire has 9,000 to 15,000 clones, over 65% of them found once; the top ten carry around a fifth. Material: peripheral blood, obtained before any cancer treatment. These receptor sequences come from a male donor older than 55 with stage I lung adenocarcinoma.

This rearrangement joins TRBV7-9 to TRBJ2-3, with 8 bases fitting TRBD2. This CDR3 is 15 amino acids long. Per the germline V gene, CDR1 is SEHNR and CDR2 is FQNEAQ (reference sequence). With 6 bases clipped from V and 6 bases from J, the junction kept 11 bases outside the gene matches. In DNA, the CDR3 is TGTGCCAGCAGTCAGAAAGGGCGGGGGGCCGATACGCAGTATTTT. This translates into CASSQKGRGADTQYF.

In DNA form, the CDR3 reads TGTGCCAGCAGTGGCTACAGCTACGAGCAGTACTTC. Encoded protein: CASSGYSYEQYF. The V and J genes are TRBV6-1 and TRBJ2-7; D gene ambiguous. V gave up 4 bases and J gave up 3 bases, with 7 bases separating them. The CDR3 is 12 residues long. In germline, CDR1 is MNHNS, CDR2 SASEGT.

The CDR3, as DNA: TGTGCCAGTAGTGCACCGGCTCCAAACATTCAGTACTTC. It encodes CASSAPAPNIQYF. This sequence joins TRBV19 and TRBJ2-4; D call uncertain. Per the germline V gene, CDR1 is LNHDA and CDR2 is SQIVND (reference sequence). V was trimmed by 5 bases and J by 6 bases, leaving 11 bases between them. This CDR3 is 13 amino acids long.

This clone was counted only a few times. The chain uses TRBV27 and TRBJ1-6, with TRBD1 matching 8 bases. The V and J ends lost 4 bases and 13 bases, in that order; junction bases with no gene match: 9. This CDR3 is 14 amino acids long. The germline CDR1 and CDR2 sequences are MNHEY and SMNVEV (reference sequence). CDR3 amino acids: CASSSDRDKPPLHF. The CDR3 nucleotides are TGTGCCAGCAGTTCGGACAGGGACAAACCTCCCCTCCACTTT.

The chain employs TRBV23-1 and TRBJ2-4; a possible D gene is TRBD2 (5 bases). TRBV23-1 falls under the ORF class, with uncertain function. Trimming took 0 bases from V and 1 from J, leaving 10 bases between them. The CDR3 loop spans 16 amino acids. The CDR3 DNA follows: TGCGCCAGCAGTCAATCCGAGGGTTGGGCCAAAAACATTCAGTACTTC. Protein: CASSQSEGWAKNIQYF.

V and J are TRBV19 and TRBJ1-4; 7 bases fit TRBD1. J gave up 7 bases and V 4 bases, and 9 bases lay outside the gene matches. This CDR3 spans 15 amino acids. The germline CDR1 and CDR2 sequences are LNHDA and SQIVND (reference sequence). The CDR3 DNA reads as TGTGCCAGTAGTAGGAGACAGGGTCGTGCTGAAAAACTGTTTTTT. It specifies CASSRRQGRAEKLFF.

The chain couples TRBV2 to TRBJ1-1, with D unclear. The CDR3 runs 13 residues. CDR1 and CDR2 from the germline V gene are SNHLY and FYNNEI. V was trimmed by 1 base and J by 8 bases, leaving 11 bases between them. CDR3 sequence reads: CASSEGILVEAFF. In DNA, the CDR3 is TGTGCCAGCAGTGAAGGAATTTTGGTGGAAGCTTTCTTT.

The rearrangement joins TRBV14 to TRBJ1-1, with D uncertain. Germline lookup yields CDR1 SGHDN and CDR2 FVKESK. There are 13 residues in the CDR3. V shed 5 bases and J shed 3 bases, with 10 bases lying between them. The CDR3 nucleotides read TGTGCCAGCAGCAACCGACGGGACACTGAAGCTTTCTTT. This encodes CASSNRRDTEAFF.

The chain employs TRBV9 and TRBJ1-6; TRBD1 matches 7 bases. The length of the CDR3 is 16 residues. In germline, CDR1 is SGDLS, CDR2 YYNGEE. The V gene end was trimmed by 2 bases and the J gene end by 8 bases; junction bases not matched to a gene: 10. CDR3 DNA sequence: TGTGCCAGCAGCGTGGCCCCAGACAGGGCGGATTCACCCCTCCACTTT. Protein: CASSVAPDRADSPLHF.

The rearrangement joins TRBV28 to TRBJ2-3, with 10 bases that match TRBD2. CDR1 and CDR2 (germline): MDHEN, SYDVKM. The CDR3 sequence is 16 residues long. After removal of 6 bases from V and 4 bases from J, the junction contained 10 bases not matched to a gene. CDR3 sequence reads: CASSSGRTSGADTQYF. CDR3 DNA: TGTGCCAGCAGCTCAGGCCGGACTAGCGGTGCAGATACGCAGTATTTT.

The rearrangement links TRBV11-2 to TRBJ2-7; a possible D gene is TRBD2 (6 bases). Trimming removed 0 bases from V and 3 bases from J, with 12 bases in between. CDR1 and CDR2 from the germline V gene are SGHAT and FQNNGV. CDR3 length: 15 residues. CDR3 DNA sequence: TGTGCCAGCAGCTTAGAAGGGACTGCAAACTACGAGCAGTACTTC. It codes for CASSLEGTANYEQYF.

The gene calls are TRBV28 and TRBJ2-7; D is perhaps TRBD1 or TRBD2 (5 bases each). This CDR3 spans 15 amino acids. Per germline, CDR1 MDHEN and CDR2 SYDVKM. V dropped 5 bases and J dropped 6 bases, with 20 bases sitting between them. CDR3 residues: CASSTAWDGGFEQYF. The CDR3 coding sequence is TGTGCCAGCAGTACTGCCTGGGACGGAGGTTTCGAGCAGTACTTC.

By proportion, this clone is large. The chain uses TRBV19 and TRBJ2-7, with 7 positions matching TRBD2. Germline loops: CDR1 LNHDA, CDR2 SQIVND (reference sequence). With V trimmed by 5 bases and J by 3 bases, 13 bases remained unmatched. The CDR3 sequence is 16 residues long. For the CDR3, the DNA is TGTGCCAGTAGTTTGGGGGGGGACGACGGTTTCTACGAGCAGTACTTC. Translating it yields CASSLGGDDGFYEQYF.

V gene TRBV27 combines with J gene TRBJ1-3; D is perhaps TRBD1 (6 bases). This CDR3 region has 14 residues. Trimming removed 4 bases from V and 0 bases from J, with 7 bases in between. Germline V gives CDR1 MNHEY, CDR2 SMNVEV (reference sequence). The CDR3 region is CASSSRGSGNTIYF. The CDR3 DNA reads TGTGCCAGCAGTTCCAGGGGCTCTGGAAACACCATATATTTT.

This chain links TRBV7-6 with TRBJ2-5; D is unresolved. CDR1 and CDR2 (germline): SGHVS, FNYEAQ. V lost 1 base to trimming and J lost 2 bases, with 8 bases between them. The CDR3 runs 14 residues. The CDR3 reads CASSLDGRQETQYF. In DNA, the CDR3 is TGTGCCAGCAGCTTAGATGGCAGACAAGAGACCCAGTACTTC.

The chain links TRBV7-9 to TRBJ1-6; 8 bases are shared with TRBD1. Trimming took 3 bases from V and 14 from J; bases not matched to a gene: 6. The germline V gene has CDR1 SEHNR and CDR2 FQNEAQ (reference sequence). The CDR3 runs 13 residues. The CDR3 protein is CASSLDREATLHF. In DNA form, the CDR3 reads TGTGCCAGCAGCTTGGACAGGGAGGCTACCCTCCACTTT. Based on the CDR3 plus reference TRBV7-9 and TRBJ1-6, the full variable domain is DTGVSQNPRHKITKRGQNVTFRCDPISEHNRLYWYRQTLGQGPEFLTYFQNEAQLEKSRLLSDRFSAERPKGSFSTLEIQRTEQGDSAMYLCASSLDREATLHFGNGTRLTVT.

The chain couples TRBV11-3 to TRBJ2-1; 7 bases agree with TRBD1. This CDR3 is 16 amino acids long. CDR1 and CDR2 from the germline V gene are SGHNT and YENEEA. The junction had 11 bases not matched to a gene; V was cut back by 0 bases and J by 9 bases. DNA for the CDR3: TGTGCCAGCAGCTTAGAGGGACAGATCCCTCAAAGTGAGCAGTTCTTC. It is translated as CASSLEGQIPQSEQFF.

The V and J genes are TRBV5-1 and TRBJ2-7; the D gene could be TRBD1 or TRBD2 (6 bases each). The CDR3 extends over 15 amino acids. V shed 1 base and J shed 0 bases, with 11 bases lying between them. In germline, CDR1 is SGHRS, CDR2 YFSETQ. The chain's CDR3 is CASSLTRGDSYEQYF. Here the CDR3 DNA reads TGCGCCAGCAGCTTGACAAGGGGGGACTCCTACGAGCAGTACTTC.

This rearrangement joins TRBV19 to TRBJ2-5; 10 positions match TRBD2. Unmatched junction bases numbered 4, after V lost 4 bases and J lost 2 bases. Germline CDR1 LNHDA, CDR2 SQIVND (reference sequence). This CDR3 has 15 amino acids. This CDR3 reads CASSKLAGRQETQYF. DNA for the CDR3: TGTGCCAGTAGTAAACTAGCGGGGAGACAAGAGACCCAGTACTTC.

Comment on this clone: One end of the junction does not line up with germline, which may come from a read error. The chain has TRBV5-4 and TRBJ2-7, with D tentatively TRBD1 (6 bases). Germline loops: CDR1 SGHNT, CDR2 YYREEE (reference sequence). The CDR3 runs to 15 residues. The CDR3 bases are TGTGCCGGCAGCTTCGTGGGGGCGAGCTCCTACGAGCAGTACTTC. Translated: CAGSFVGASSYEQYF.

J is TRBJ1-5 and V is TRBV15; D unresolved. This CDR3 contains 15 residues. CDR1 LNHNV and CDR2 YYDKDF come from the germline V gene (reference sequence). Trimming left V 4 bases short and J 2 bases short, with 12 bases between. The CDR3 DNA follows: TGTGCCACCAGCAAGGCGGCTTCGGGCAATCAGCCCCAGCATTTT. It codes for CATSKAASGNQPQHF.